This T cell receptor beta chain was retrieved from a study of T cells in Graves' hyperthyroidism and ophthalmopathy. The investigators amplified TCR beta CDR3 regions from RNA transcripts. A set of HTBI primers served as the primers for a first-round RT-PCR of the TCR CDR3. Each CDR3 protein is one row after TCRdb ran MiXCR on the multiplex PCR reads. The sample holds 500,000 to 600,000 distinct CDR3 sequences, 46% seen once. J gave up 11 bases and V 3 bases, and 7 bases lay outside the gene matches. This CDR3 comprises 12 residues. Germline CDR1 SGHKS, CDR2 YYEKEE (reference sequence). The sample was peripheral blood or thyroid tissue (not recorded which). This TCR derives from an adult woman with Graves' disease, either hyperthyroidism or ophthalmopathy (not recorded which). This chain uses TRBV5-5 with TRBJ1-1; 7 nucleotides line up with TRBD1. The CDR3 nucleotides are TGTGCCAGCAGCTCTAACAGGGGTTGGGCTTTCTTT. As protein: CASSSNRGWAFF.